A selection of T cell receptor beta chains follows, all from one sample in a study of blood T cell repertoires in COVID-19. Measured with immunoSEQ multiplex PCR; TCRdb has only the in-frame clones, and not every one. This sample has fewer than 200,000 clones, with 60% to 80% found just once. The sample comprised peripheral blood. Receptors were obtained from a woman in her 70s with acute or convalescent COVID-19. The conserved cysteine and the conserved F or W are not part of the CDR3 here.

V	J	CDR3
TRBV9	TRBJ1-1	ASSVVPGGNTEAF
TRBV7-3	TRBJ1-6	ASSLRPQGATYNSPLH
TRBV7-9	TRBJ1-6	ASRPKLGLGYSPLH
TRBV7-2	TRBJ1-6	ASSFDGYNSPLH
TRBV7-2	TRBJ2-1	ASSLVWGLYNEQF
TRBV19	TRBJ1-2	ASSPRRAYGYT
TRBV6-1	TRBJ2-7	ASSEVWTSGRRHEQY
TRBV14	TRBJ2-2	ASSASGRPNTGELF
TRBV14	TRBJ2-1	ASSQYGRGYNEQF
TRBV3-1/TRBV3-2	TRBJ1-1	ASSRGDRGTF
TRBV9	TRBJ1-2	ASSLHGTTTGYGYT
TRBV30	TRBJ1-1	AWSVGGGTEAF
TRBV18	TRBJ2-7	ASSPGNGDEQY
TRBV11-2	TRBJ2-3	ASSFQTYSTDTQY
TRBV7-2	TRBJ2-5	ASSLSAGTGFRETQY
TRBV7-2	TRBJ2-3	ASSKSSGRTDTQY
TRBV11-1	TRBJ2-1	ASSSLRQGLGNEQF
TRBV4-1	TRBJ2-6	ASSPLSTSGVYSGANVLT
TRBV5-6	TRBJ2-7	ASRTSGTPSYEQY
TRBV19	TRBJ2-7	ASSIQGQGAREQY
TRBV18	TRBJ2-1	ASSPPESYNEQF
TRBV18	TRBJ1-1	ASSPETRTGAEAF
TRBV10-3	TRBJ1-4	AIRSGRADGVGEKLF
TRBV3-1/TRBV3-2	TRBJ2-5	ASSLTSGRETQY
TRBV5-1	TRBJ2-5	ASSLYGSTGQETQY
TRBV12-5	TRBJ2-3	ASGFATGTATDTQY
TRBV6-2/TRBV6-3	TRBJ2-7	ASSYPRDRGGYEQY
TRBV2	TRBJ2-2	ASSVRDRNTGELF
TRBV7-2	TRBJ2-1	ASSLGQGARNEQF
TRBV18	TRBJ1-6	ASSPDSGASWSPLH
TRBV3-1/TRBV3-2	TRBJ2-1	ASSRSSGASWDEQF
TRBV7-9	TRBJ1-2	ASSPIGGYGGYT
TRBV5-1	TRBJ2-7	ASSLVGQASYEQY
TRBV11-1	TRBJ2-3	ASSRLAGVTDTQY
TRBV12-1	TRBJ2-1	ASSFEIRGSEQF
TRBV7-9	TRBJ2-3	ASSSGLAVNTDTQY
TRBV5-1	TRBJ2-2	ASSQTEKNTGELF
TRBV19	TRBJ1-5	ASSIGQGRGIYSNQPQH
TRBV19	TRBJ1-5	ASSTQTGSQPQH
TRBV3-1/TRBV3-2	TRBJ2-1	ASRRGPDEQF
TRBV19	TRBJ2-6	ASSITLGSASPGANVLT
TRBV6-6	TRBJ1-5	ASSYTGTGGVKPQH
TRBV5-1	TRBJ1-2	ASSWDREGYT
TRBV10-3	TRBJ1-5	AISDVQDGQPQH
TRBV5-1	TRBJ2-7	ASSPTGTSGSPAYEQY
TRBV5-4	TRBJ2-5	ASSLGVDSSQETQY
TRBV18	TRBJ2-7	ASSLDTFYEQY
TRBV9	TRBJ2-5	AGSAYTGTAY
TRBV5-1	TRBJ2-7	ASSHGQDYEQY
TRBV9	TRBJ2-5	ASSPSWGGLGETQY
TRBV5-4	TRBJ1-2	ASRLDLQGSAGYT
TRBV11-2	TRBJ2-5	ASSALGTGVYQETQY
TRBV5-1	TRBJ2-2	ASSLATSQVTGELF